The rows below give T cell receptor beta chains drawn from one sample of a study of T cells in Graves' hyperthyroidism and ophthalmopathy. TCRdb used MiXCR to reprocess the multiplex PCR reads, holding one entry per CDR3 protein. The sample yields 210,000 or so distinct CDR3 sequences, 17% seen once. Sample: blood. These receptors were taken from a man between 45 and 60 years old with Graves' hyperthyroidism. Both conserved end residues are part of each CDR3. The D gene is left open where the match is weak. Some rows have no size entry. The others give once, few or many, or a class for an expanded clone.

abundance: NA; j_gene: TRBJ2-1; v_gene: TRBV20-1; d_gene: TRBD1; CDR3nt: TGCAGTGCTTGGGACAGGGGGGTGCTAGCGGGGTACAATGAGCAGTTCTTC; CDR3aa: CSAWDRGVLAGYNEQFF
abundance: many; j_gene: TRBJ2-3; v_gene: TRBV18; d_gene: NA; CDR3nt: TGTGCCAGCTCACCACCCTGGGACAACACAGATACGCAGTATTTT; CDR3aa: CASSPPWDNTDTQYF
abundance: once; j_gene: TRBJ1-3; v_gene: TRBV12-3/TRBV12-4; d_gene: TRBD1; CDR3nt: TGTGCCAGCAGGGGACAGGGAAGAAACACCATATATTTT; CDR3aa: CASRGQGRNTIYF
abundance: many; j_gene: TRBJ2-5; v_gene: TRBV2; d_gene: TRBD1; CDR3nt: TGTGCCAGCAGTGAAGAGGGGGCGGGAGAGACCCAGTACTTC; CDR3aa: CASSEEGAGETQYF
abundance: NA; j_gene: TRBJ2-1; v_gene: TRBV6-1; d_gene: TRBD2; CDR3nt: TGTGCCAGCACCTACGGGGGACTAGCGGGAGGGCCGCCGGATGAGCAGTTCTTC; CDR3aa: CASTYGGLAGGPPDEQFF
abundance: NA; j_gene: TRBJ2-7; v_gene: TRBV19; d_gene: NA; CDR3nt: TGTGCCAGTAGTATAGGGACCGGCATAATCTACGAGCAGTACTTC; CDR3aa: CASSIGTGIIYEQYF
abundance: many; j_gene: TRBJ2-5; v_gene: TRBV7-3; d_gene: TRBD1; CDR3nt: TGTGCCAGCAGCTTAACCCCCGGACAGGGAGAGACCCAGTACTTC; CDR3aa: CASSLTPGQGETQYF
abundance: few; j_gene: TRBJ2-7; v_gene: TRBV6-2/TRBV6-3; d_gene: NA; CDR3nt: TGTGCCAGCAGGGCGTCCTTTTCCGTCTACGAGCAGTACTTC; CDR3aa: CASRASFSVYEQYF
abundance: many; j_gene: TRBJ2-5; v_gene: TRBV11-2; d_gene: NA; CDR3nt: TGTGCCAGCAGCTTAGGGACTAACGGGGGATGGGGGACCCAGTACTTC; CDR3aa: CASSLGTNGGWGTQYF
abundance: few; j_gene: TRBJ2-2; v_gene: TRBV7-2; d_gene: NA; CDR3nt: TGTGCCAGCAGCTTCTGGGCCGGTAACACCGGGGAGCTGTTTTTT; CDR3aa: CASSFWAGNTGELFF
abundance: NA; j_gene: TRBJ2-1; v_gene: TRBV19; d_gene: NA; CDR3nt: TGTGCCAGTGGACTAAAGACACTCTACAATGAGCAGTTCTTC; CDR3aa: CASGLKTLYNEQFF
abundance: NA; j_gene: TRBJ1-2; v_gene: TRBV5-1; d_gene: TRBD1; CDR3nt: TGCGCCGGCAGCTTGGGGACAGGGACAGGCTACACCTTC; CDR3aa: CAGSLGTGTGYTF
abundance: many; j_gene: TRBJ2-1; v_gene: TRBV7-3; d_gene: TRBD2; CDR3nt: TGTGCCAGCAGCTTACGAGGCGGACTAGCTAGATCCTACAATGAGCAGTTCTTC; CDR3aa: CASSLRGGLARSYNEQFF
abundance: NA; j_gene: TRBJ2-4; v_gene: TRBV6-1; d_gene: NA; CDR3nt: TGTGCCAGCAGTGAGGGGAATGGGGCCTTAGCCAAAAACATTCAGTACTTC; CDR3aa: CASSEGNGALAKNIQYF
abundance: NA; j_gene: TRBJ2-7; v_gene: TRBV13; d_gene: TRBD1; CDR3nt: TGTGCCAGCAGCACCTCCGGGACAGAGTTTTTCAGCCTGTCCTACGAGCAGTACTTC; CDR3aa: CASSTSGTEFFSLSYEQYF
abundance: many; j_gene: TRBJ1-1; v_gene: TRBV5-1; d_gene: NA; CDR3nt: TGCGCCAGCAGCGCACGAGGGGTTCCGAACACTGAAGCTTTCTTT; CDR3aa: CASSARGVPNTEAFF